These 5 T cell receptor beta chains were sequenced from one sample in a study of blood T cell repertoires in COVID-19. TCRdb's table, derived via immunoSEQ multiplex PCR, lists solely in-frame clones and lacks some. The sample gives approximately 200,000 clones, 75% to 90% of which show up once; about 4% is in the top ten. Input material: PBMCs or T cells enriched from blood (not recorded which). These receptors were taken from a woman younger than 45 who had been exposed to COVID-19.

V and J are TRBV12-5 and TRBJ2-4, with unresolved D. This CDR3 contains 12 residues. Germline CDR1 reads LGHNT; CDR2 reads FRNRAP. Between the trimmed V and J ends, which lost 6 bases and 8 bases, there was a span of 11 bases. The chain's CDR3 is CASGLARHIQYF. The CDR3 region has the DNA TGTGCTAGTGGCTTAGCCAGACACATTCAGTACTTC. Complete variable domain (other parts from reference TRBV12-5 and TRBJ2-4): DARVTQTPRHKVTEMGQEVTMRCQPILGHNTVFWYRQTMMQGLELLAYFRNRAPLDDSGMPKDRFSAEMPDATLATLKIQPSEPRDSAVYFCASGLARHIQYFGAGTRLSVL.

The chain couples TRBV5-4 to TRBJ1-6, with 9 positions matching TRBD1. Germline lookup yields CDR1 SGHNT and CDR2 YYREEE (reference sequence). This CDR3 has 16 residues. The V gene end was trimmed by 0 bases and the J gene end by 5 bases; junction bases not matched to a gene: 3. Written as DNA, the CDR3 is TGTGCCAGCAGCTTGGAGGGACAGGGCAATAATTCACCCCTCCACTTT. The encoded protein is CASSLEGQGNNSPLHF.

This chain connects TRBV7-8 to TRBJ2-3; maybe TRBD1 (6 bases). Germline loops: CDR1 SGHVS, CDR2 FQNEAQ. The CDR3 totals 18 residues. V was clipped by 1 base and J by 1 base, with 18 bases between them. CDR3 sequence: CASSLGFGAGQRTDTQYF. The CDR3 DNA is TGTGCCAGCAGCTTAGGTTTTGGGGCCGGACAGCGCACAGATACGCAGTATTTT.

V usage is TRBV5-4 and J usage is TRBJ2-3, with D perhaps TRBD2 (6 bases). There are 14 residues in the CDR3. Germline CDR1 and CDR2: SGHNT and YYREEE (reference sequence). V was shortened by 5 bases and J by 6 bases, with 16 bases between the two germline ends. The CDR3: CASSWSGGRDTQYF. The CDR3 nucleotides read TGTGCCAGCAGTTGGAGTGGAGGGCGCGATACGCAGTATTTT. Combining the CDR3 with reference TRBV5-4 and TRBJ2-3 gives the whole variable domain ETGVTQSPTHLIKTRGQQVTLRCSSQSGHNTVSWYQQALGQGPQFIFQYYREEENGRGNFPPRFSGLQFPNYSSELNVNALELDDSALYLCASSWSGGRDTQYFGPGTRLTVL.

The genes are TRBV5-4 and TRBJ2-1; 7 nucleotides agree with TRBD1. This CDR3 is 16 amino acids long. V was pared by 3 bases and J by 2 bases, with 8 bases of the junction left unmatched. Germline-derived CDR1 and CDR2 are SGHNT and YYREEE (reference sequence). In DNA form, the CDR3 reads TGTGCCAGCAGCTGGAGGATAGGGGGCACCTACAATGAGCAGTTCTTC. Amino acids: CASSWRIGGTYNEQFF.